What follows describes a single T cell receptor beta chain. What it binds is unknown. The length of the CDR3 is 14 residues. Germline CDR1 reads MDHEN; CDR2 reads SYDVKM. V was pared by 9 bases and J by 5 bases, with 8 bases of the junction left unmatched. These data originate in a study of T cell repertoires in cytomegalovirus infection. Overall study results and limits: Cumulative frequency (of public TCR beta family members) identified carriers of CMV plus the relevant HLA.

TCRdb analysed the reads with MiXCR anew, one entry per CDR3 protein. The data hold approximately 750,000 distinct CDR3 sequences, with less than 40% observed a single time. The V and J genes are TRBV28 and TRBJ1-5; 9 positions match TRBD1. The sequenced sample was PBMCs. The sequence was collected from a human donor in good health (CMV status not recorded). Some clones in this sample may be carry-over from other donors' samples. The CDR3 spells CASGAGTGHQPQHF. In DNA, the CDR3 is TGTGCCAGTGGGGCCGGGACAGGGCATCAGCCCCAGCATTTT.